A single sample is the source of the 25 T cell receptor beta chains below, sequenced in a study of CD8 T cells in ankylosing spondylitis. TCRdb itself ran the 5' RACE reads through MiXCR, one entry per CDR3 protein. Found here are about 260,000 distinct CDR3 sequences, roughly 25% of them singletons; the top ten hold over 0.55%. Sequencing was done on a sample of blood, either unsorted or a sorted T cell fraction (not recorded which). The source of these receptors is a male donor with ankylosing spondylitis or in good health (not recorded which).

The chain links TRBV12-2 to TRBJ2-1; the DNA was not compared with TRBD2, the D call given in the table. TRBV12-2 has pseudogene status. The CDR3 is made up of 15 amino acids. CDR3 loop: CASHPSGGGLNEQFF. DNA for the CDR3: TGTGCAAGTCACCCATCCGGGGGGGGCCTTAATGAGCAGTTCTTC.

This clonotype was detected a few times. The chain carries TRBV10-3 and TRBJ2-7; TRBD2 matches at 10 bases. V shed 3 bases, J shed 5 bases, and the junction held 10 bases outside the gene matches. CDR3 size: 16 residues. Germline CDR1 is ENHRY and CDR2 is SYGVKD. CDR3 in DNA: TGTGCCATCAGTGACAACAAAAGCGGGGGGGCCGACGAGCAGTACTTC. This codes for CAISDNKSGGADEQYF.

This clonotype was detected many times. The rearrangement uses TRBV7-9 and TRBJ2-1; 9 nucleotides agree with TRBD2. Germline values: CDR1 SEHNR, CDR2 FQNEAQ (reference sequence). V was pared by 1 base and J by 2 bases, with 3 bases of the junction left unmatched. The CDR3 runs 16 residues. CDR3 amino acids: CASSLELAGPYNEQFF. The CDR3 bases are TGTGCCAGCAGCTTAGAACTAGCGGGCCCCTACAATGAGCAGTTCTTC. Together with reference TRBV7-9 and TRBJ2-1, the CDR3 gives the full variable domain: DTGVSQNPRHKITKRGQNVTFRCDPISEHNRLYWYRQTLGQGPEFLTYFQNEAQLEKSRLLSDRFSAERPKGSFSTLEIQRTEQGDSAMYLCASSLELAGPYNEQFFGPGTRLTVL.

The V and J genes are TRBV12-3 or TRBV12-4 and TRBJ2-3; D is perhaps TRBD1 (5 bases). The V end was cut by 3 bases, the J end by 3 bases, with 10 bases between. CDR3 length: 14 residues. The CDR3 loop reads CASSLDTSTDTQYF. The CDR3 DNA sequence: TGTGCCAGCAGTTTGGACACCTCTACAGATACGCAGTATTTT.

There are many counts of this clonotype. The V and J genes are TRBV12-3 or TRBV12-4 and TRBJ2-7; the D is unclear. Trimming removed 4 bases from V and 4 bases from J, with 14 bases in between. The CDR3 is 14 residues long. The CDR3 sequence: CASSSNRIRYEQYF. DNA for the CDR3: TGTGCCAGCAGTTCCAATCGTATCCGATACGAGCAGTACTTC.

A few counts support this clonotype. J is TRBJ1-6 and V is TRBV20-1; the D gene is possibly TRBD1 (6 bases). Trimming cost V 5 bases and J 2 bases, with 7 bases left between them. The CDR3 sequence is 13 residues long. CDR1 and CDR2 from the germline V gene are DFQATT and SNEGSKA (reference sequence). The CDR3 DNA follows: TGCAGTGCTCGGACAGCCTATAATTCACCCCTCCACTTT. This codes for CSARTAYNSPLHF.

The chain combines TRBV7-2 with TRBJ1-1; 10 nucleotides match TRBD1. The CDR3 sequence is 13 residues long. Trimming at V came to 4 bases and at J to 4 bases, leaving 0 bases not matched to a gene. Germline CDR1 reads SGHTA; CDR2 reads FQGNSA. This CDR3 is CASSWTGGTEAFF. CDR3 in DNA: TGTGCCAGCAGCTGGACAGGGGGCACTGAAGCTTTCTTT.

This clonotype was observed many times. The V and J genes are TRBV5-1 and TRBJ2-1; 7 positions match TRBD1. The CDR3 covers 16 residues. The germline V gene encodes CDR1 SGHRS and CDR2 YFSETQ. Unmatched junction bases numbered 8, after V lost 5 bases and J lost 0 bases. CDR3 in amino acids: CASRQAQGSSYNEQFF. The CDR3, as DNA: TGCGCCAGCAGACAGGCACAGGGGAGCTCCTACAATGAGCAGTTCTTC. The whole variable domain, filled in from reference TRBV5-1 and TRBJ2-1, reads KAGVTQTPRYLIKTRGQQVTLSCSPISGHRSVSWYQQTPGQGLQFLFEYFSETQRNKGNFPGRFSGRQFSNSRSEMNVSTLELGDSALYLCASRQAQGSSYNEQFFGPGTRLTVL.

The chain has TRBV6-5 and TRBJ1-6, with D uncertain. Trimming removed 0 bases from V and 12 bases from J, with 18 bases in between. The V gene's germline CDR1 is MNHEY and CDR2 SVGAGI. The CDR3 totals 16 residues. The CDR3 is CASSYSRSLRPRPLHF. DNA for the CDR3: TGTGCCAGCAGTTACTCGAGAAGCTTGCGCCCCAGACCCCTCCACTTT.

The rearrangement uses TRBV29-1 and TRBJ2-2; possibly TRBD2 for D (7 bases). In germline, CDR1 is SQVTM, CDR2 ANQGSEA. The CDR3 is 14 amino acids. V was pared by 7 bases and J by 5 bases, with 17 bases between. The CDR3 loop is CSGNGGAGTGELFF. The CDR3 DNA sequence: TGCAGCGGGAATGGGGGGGCAGGGACCGGGGAGCTGTTTTTT.

The chain uses TRBV5-1 and TRBJ2-3, with D possibly matching TRBD2 (5 bases). V was clipped by 5 bases and J by 8 bases, with 15 bases between them. Germline V lookup: CDR1 SGHRS, CDR2 YFSETQ. The CDR3 loop spans 13 amino acids. This CDR3 reads CASRSTTAGTQYF. CDR3 bases: TGCGCCAGCAGGTCGACTACCGCGGGTACGCAGTATTTT.

The chain employs TRBV20-1 and TRBJ2-5; the D gene is possibly TRBD1 (7 bases). CDR1 is DFQATT, CDR2 SNEGSKA, per germline (reference sequence). Trimming pared 6 bases from V and 2 bases from J, leaving 19 bases between. The CDR3 contains 15 residues. The chain's CDR3 is CSAEAASGGQETQYF. The CDR3, as DNA: TGCAGTGCCGAGGCCGCCTCAGGGGGGCAAGAGACCCAGTACTTC.

The sample holds many counts of this clonotype. The genes are TRBV12-3 or TRBV12-4 and TRBJ2-1; D gene uncertain. Trimming removed 3 bases at V and 0 bases at J, with 12 bases between. There are 16 residues in the CDR3. This chain's CDR3 is CASSLPLTYSYNEQFF. The DNA for the CDR3 is TGTGCCAGCAGTTTGCCCCTCACCTACTCCTACAATGAGCAGTTCTTC.

This clonotype was observed at least ten times. This sequence joins TRBV24-1 and TRBJ2-3, with 10 bases that match TRBD1. V dropped 10 bases and J dropped 1; count of bases not matched to a gene: 1. The CDR3 sequence is 13 residues long. Germline V CDR1 and CDR2: KGHDR, SFDVKD. The CDR3 protein is CATGTGGTDTQYF. As DNA, the CDR3 is TGTGCCACGGGGACAGGGGGCACAGATACGCAGTATTTT.

This clonotype was picked up many times. The V gene is TRBV28, the J gene TRBJ2-1; 9 bases fit TRBD2. Germline V gene lookup returns CDR1 MDHEN and CDR2 SYDVKM. The V gene end was trimmed by 8 bases and the J gene end by 5 bases; junction bases not matched to a gene: 4. The CDR3 covers 13 residues. CDR3 nucleotide sequence: TGTGCCAGCTGGGAGCGGGGGGACAATGAGCAGTTCTTC. Protein sequence: CASWERGDNEQFF.

V gene TRBV6-1 combines with J gene TRBJ2-3, with TRBD1 as a possible D gene (5 bases). Germline V gene lookup returns CDR1 MNHNS and CDR2 SASEGT. With 3 bases removed from V and 3 bases from J, the gap between germline ends came to 10 bases. This CDR3 is 14 amino acids long. CDR3 sequence reads: CASSDRGLTDTQYF. For the CDR3, the DNA is TGTGCCAGCAGTGATAGGGGTTTGACAGATACGCAGTATTTT.

The sample holds one count of this clonotype. V gene TRBV12-3 or TRBV12-4 combines with J gene TRBJ2-5; D remains ambiguous. V lost 4 bases to trimming and J lost 2 bases, with 11 bases between them. The CDR3 totals 14 residues. CDR3 DNA: TGTGCCAGCAGTTCCACGGCACCTCAAGAGACCCAGTACTTC. Residues: CASSSTAPQETQYF.

The chain is built from TRBV20-1 and TRBJ2-5; weak D call: TRBD2 (5 bases). Germline CDR1 DFQATT, CDR2 SNEGSKA (reference sequence). The length of the CDR3 is 14 residues. Trimming stripped 3 bases from V and 5 bases from J, with 16 bases between. The CDR3 is CSARDGARGETQYF. Written as DNA, the CDR3 is TGCAGTGCTAGGGACGGCGCAAGAGGGGAGACCCAGTACTTC.

V gene TRBV6-1 combines with J gene TRBJ2-6; unclear D gene. The V gene lost 4 bases and the J gene lost 7 bases, with 14 bases spanning the gap. CDR3 length: 15 amino acids. Looked up from germline, CDR1 is MNHNS and CDR2 is SASEGT. This CDR3 is CASSADQILANVLTF. The CDR3 DNA is TGTGCCAGCAGTGCCGACCAGATCTTAGCCAACGTCCTGACTTTC.

This chain joins TRBV14 and TRBJ2-1; D is uncertain. The CDR3 is 15 residues long. Trimming took 6 bases from V and 0 from J, leaving 12 bases between them. The germline gives CDR1 SGHDN, CDR2 FVKESK. The CDR3 region has the DNA TGTGCCAGCAGACCCGTAGCCAGCTCCTACAATGAGCAGTTCTTC. It yields the protein CASRPVASSYNEQFF. Together with reference TRBV14 and TRBJ2-1, the CDR3 gives the full variable domain: EAGVTQFPSHSVIEKGQTVTLRCDPISGHDNLYWYRRVMGKEIKFLLHFVKESKQDESGMPNNRFLAERTGGTYSTLKVQPAELEDSGVYFCASRPVASSYNEQFFGPGTRLTVL.

The CDR3 is CSVAQNYGYTF. The DNA for the CDR3 is TGCAGCGTAGCCCAGAACTATGGCTACACCTTC. This sequence joins TRBV29-1 and TRBJ1-2; D remains unclear. This CDR3 contains 11 residues. Germline lookup yields CDR1 SQVTM and CDR2 ANQGSEA. V was clipped by 6 bases and J by 2 bases, with 7 bases between them.

This clonotype was found many times. The rearrangement links TRBV10-3 to TRBJ1-6, with D tentatively TRBD1 (5 bases). Germline V CDR1 and CDR2: ENHRY, SYGVKD. The CDR3 runs 16 residues. Between the trimmed V and J ends, which lost 3 bases and 7 bases, there was a span of 16 bases. This chain's CDR3 is CAISDTGDPINSPLHF. CDR3 nucleotides: TGTGCCATCAGTGACACGGGGGACCCGATAAATTCACCCCTCCACTTT.

The rearrangement joins TRBV20-1 to TRBJ2-3; 9 bases fit TRBD2. This CDR3 contains 15 residues. V lost 5 bases and J lost 0; bases outside the gene matches: 6. Germline V CDR1 and CDR2: DFQATT, SNEGSKA (reference sequence). CDR3 region: CSAYSGGTSTDTQYF. The CDR3 region has the DNA TGCAGTGCTTATAGCGGGGGCACGAGCACAGATACGCAGTATTTT.

The chain has TRBV29-1 and TRBJ2-1; weak D call: TRBD1 (6 bases). Trimming removed 6 bases from V and 0 bases from J, with 18 bases in between. This CDR3 is built from 16 residues. CDR1 and CDR2 (germline): SQVTM, ANQGSEA. The CDR3 nucleotides read TGCAGCGTCCTAACAGGGCCCTCCGGCTCCTACAATGAGCAGTTCTTC. Protein product: CSVLTGPSGSYNEQFF.

V usage is TRBV29-1 and J usage is TRBJ2-7, with no clear D. V lost 7 bases, J lost 5 bases, and 15 bases lay in between. Germline CDR1 is SQVTM and CDR2 is ANQGSEA. The CDR3 is made up of 12 amino acids. The chain's CDR3 is CSALNPNDEQYF. For the CDR3, the DNA is TGCAGCGCCCTGAACCCCAACGACGAGCAGTACTTC.